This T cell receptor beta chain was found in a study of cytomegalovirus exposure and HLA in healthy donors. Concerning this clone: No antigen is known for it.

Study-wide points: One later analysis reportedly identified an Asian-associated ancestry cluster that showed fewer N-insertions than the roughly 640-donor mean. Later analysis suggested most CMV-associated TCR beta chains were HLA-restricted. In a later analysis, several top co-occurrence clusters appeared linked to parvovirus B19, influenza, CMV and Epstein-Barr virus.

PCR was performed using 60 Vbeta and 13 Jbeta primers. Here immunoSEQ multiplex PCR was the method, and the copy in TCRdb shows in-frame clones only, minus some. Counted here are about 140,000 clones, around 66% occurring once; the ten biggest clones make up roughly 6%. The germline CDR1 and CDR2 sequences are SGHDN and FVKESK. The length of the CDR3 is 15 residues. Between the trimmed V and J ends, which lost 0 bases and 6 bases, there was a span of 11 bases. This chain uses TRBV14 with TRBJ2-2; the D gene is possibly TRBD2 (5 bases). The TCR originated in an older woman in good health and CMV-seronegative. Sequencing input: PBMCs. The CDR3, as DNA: TGTGCCAGCAGCCAAGAGACGGGGTATCCCGGGGAGCTGTTTTTT. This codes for CASSQETGYPGELFF.